What follows are 10 T cell receptor beta chains derived from one specimen sequenced in a study of immune evolution from preneoplasia to lung adenocarcinoma (dated by TCRdb to about 2021). The library was obtained by the immunoSEQ multiplex PCR assay. TCRdb stores this immuneACCESS table with in-frame sequences only. Part of the clones is absent; in the studies checked, under half of the shortfall reflects unresolved V genes, and no reason is known for the rest. The sample profile shows about 7,800 clones; approximately 72% of them were found once. The leading ten clones occupy 10% to 11% of the sample. The sample consisted of FFPE lung adenocarcinoma in situ tissue. The cell subset or site label here, explained by the study, means: preinvasive adenocarcinoma in situ (AIS). These receptors came from a donor at least 70 years old with lung adenocarcinoma. Some clones in this sample may be carry-over from other donors' samples.

This chain connects TRBV4-2 to TRBJ1-1; D perhaps matches TRBD1 (5 bases). The germline V and J ends were trimmed by 1 base and 1 base, with 10 bases remaining between them. The CDR3 spans 15 residues. CDR1 is LGHNA, CDR2 YNFKEQ, per germline. Written as DNA, the CDR3 is TGTGCCAGCAGCCAAGGGCAGGGACCGAACACTGAAGCTTTCTTT. Translation: CASSQGQGPNTEAFF.

This clone appeared once. The chain links TRBV7-6 to TRBJ2-5; either TRBD1 or TRBD2 may fit D (7 bases each). Germline values: CDR1 SGHVS, CDR2 FNYEAQ. Trimming pared 5 bases from V and 4 bases from J, leaving 11 bases between. The CDR3 is made up of 13 amino acids. The CDR3 sequence is CASSARGGETQYF. CDR3 bases: TGTGCCAGCAGCGCCAGGGGGGGAGAGACCCAGTACTTC.

The rearrangement uses TRBV6-1 and TRBJ1-2; 12 bases agree with TRBD1. The CDR3 covers 15 residues. The V and J ends lost 6 bases and 8 bases, in that order; junction bases with no gene match: 10. Germline V gene sequence: CDR1 MNHNS, CDR2 SASEGT. CDR3 nucleotide sequence: TGTGCCAGCAGGGGACCGGGACAGGGGGCGTACGGCTACACCTTC. This codes for CASRGPGQGAYGYTF.

The chain has TRBV7-2 and TRBJ2-7; D may be TRBD1 (6 bases). The CDR3 is made up of 15 amino acids. CDR1 SGHTA and CDR2 FQGNSA come from the germline V gene. Trimming stripped 5 bases from V and 3 bases from J, with 17 bases between. The CDR3 is CASSRPGTTYYEQYF. The CDR3 nucleotides are TGTGCCAGCAGCCGGCCCGGGACAACCTACTACGAGCAGTACTTC.

The chain recombines TRBV20-1 with TRBJ2-7; D not resolved. The CDR3 contains 11 residues. Trimming took 7 bases from V and 0 from J, leaving 7 bases between them. Germline-derived CDR1 and CDR2 are DFQATT and SNEGSKA (reference sequence). The CDR3 nucleotides read TGCAGTGTGGCCACCTCCTACGAGCAGTACTTC. Translation gives CSVATSYEQYF.

The rearrangement links TRBV4-1 to TRBJ2-4; no clear D. Germline CDR1 MGHRA, CDR2 YSYEKL. The ends were cut back, 3 bases at V and 6 bases at J, with 15 bases in the middle. This CDR3 region has 15 residues. The CDR3 reads CASSQELSVGNIQYF. CDR3 coding DNA: TGCGCCAGCAGCCAGGAACTCTCAGTGGGAAACATTCAGTACTTC.

The chain joins TRBV19 to TRBJ1-1; TRBD1 agrees at 7 bases. The length of the CDR3 is 16 residues. Germline-derived CDR1 and CDR2 are LNHDA and SQIVND (reference sequence). The V segment lost 3 bases and the J segment 0 bases; nucleotides outside the gene matches: 7. Here the CDR3 reads CASSIPRTGLNTEAFF. For the CDR3, the DNA is TGTGCCAGTAGTATTCCTCGGACAGGTTTGAACACTGAAGCTTTCTTT.

In this sample, this clone turned up a few times. The rearrangement links TRBV30 to TRBJ1-2, with 12 bases that match TRBD1. The length of the CDR3 is 17 residues. Germline assignment: CDR1 GTSNPN and CDR2 SVGIG (reference sequence). V shed 4 bases and J 3 bases; nucleotides not matched to a gene: 12. The CDR3 DNA sequence: TGTGCCTGGAACCCCGCGGGACAGGGGGCTTCTGACTATGGCTACACCTTC. It specifies CAWNPAGQGASDYGYTF.

The genes are TRBV2 and TRBJ2-1; TRBD2 agrees at 10 bases. The CDR3 is made up of 13 amino acids. Germline assignment: CDR1 SNHLY and CDR2 FYNNEI. With 5 bases clipped from V and 8 bases from J, the junction kept 3 bases outside the gene matches. The CDR3 spells CASSLLAGDEQFF. In nucleotides, the CDR3 is TGTGCCAGCAGTCTCCTAGCGGGGGATGAGCAGTTCTTC.

This clone has just a few counts. The gene calls are TRBV7-8 and TRBJ1-2; D possibly corresponds to TRBD1 (5 bases). The V end was cut by 1 base, the J end by 6 bases, with 12 bases between. The CDR3 has 14 amino acids. Germline V gene lookup returns CDR1 SGHVS and CDR2 FQNEAQ. This CDR3 is CASSLGDWTDGYTF. In DNA form, the CDR3 reads TGTGCCAGCAGCTTAGGGGACTGGACCGATGGCTACACCTTC.